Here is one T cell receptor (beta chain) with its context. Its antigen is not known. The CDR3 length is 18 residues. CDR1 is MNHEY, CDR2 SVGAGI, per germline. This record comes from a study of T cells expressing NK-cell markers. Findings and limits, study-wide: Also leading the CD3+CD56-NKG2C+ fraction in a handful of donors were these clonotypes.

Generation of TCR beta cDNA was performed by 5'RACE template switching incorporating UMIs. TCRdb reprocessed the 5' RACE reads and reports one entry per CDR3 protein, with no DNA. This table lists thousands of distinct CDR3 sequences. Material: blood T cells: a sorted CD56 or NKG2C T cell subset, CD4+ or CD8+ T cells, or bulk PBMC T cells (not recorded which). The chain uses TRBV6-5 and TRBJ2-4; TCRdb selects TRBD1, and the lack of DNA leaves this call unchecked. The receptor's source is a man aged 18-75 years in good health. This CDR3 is CASSYRGPESIAKNIQYF.